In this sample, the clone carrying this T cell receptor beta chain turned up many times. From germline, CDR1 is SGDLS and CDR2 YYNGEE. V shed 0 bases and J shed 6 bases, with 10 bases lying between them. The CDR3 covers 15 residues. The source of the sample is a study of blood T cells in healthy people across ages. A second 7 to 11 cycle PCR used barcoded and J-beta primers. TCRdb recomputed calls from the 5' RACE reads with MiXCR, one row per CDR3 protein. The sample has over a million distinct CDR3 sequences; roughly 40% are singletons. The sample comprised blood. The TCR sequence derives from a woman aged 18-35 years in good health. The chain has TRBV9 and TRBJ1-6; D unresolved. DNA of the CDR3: TGTGCCAGCAGCGTAGGCAACAGTCCTAATTCACCCCTCCACTTT. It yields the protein CASSVGNSPNSPLHF.